The 2 T cell receptor beta chains below all came from one sample that was sequenced in a study of shared clonotypes between healthy human individuals. Only in-frame clones appear in the TCRdb table, and some are missing; sequencing was by immunoSEQ multiplex PCR. This table holds about 360,000 clones, roughly 80% found once. The sample taken for sequencing was memory CD4+ T cells sorted from blood. Subset defined: CD45RA-negative fraction. The receptors shown here come from a man under 40 in good health.

V and J are TRBV6-5 and TRBJ1-1; no clear D. The CDR3 has 13 amino acids. V was cut by 6 bases and J by 6 bases, with 14 bases left in between. Germline loops: CDR1 MNHEY, CDR2 SVGAGI. Here the CDR3 reads CASSKTGLAEAFF. DNA of the CDR3: TGTGCCAGCAGCAAAACGGGCCTCGCTGAAGCTTTCTTT.

The V gene is TRBV10-3, the J gene TRBJ2-5; possibly TRBD1 for D (6 bases). The germline gives CDR1 ENHRY, CDR2 SYGVKD. The V and J ends lost 5 bases and 5 bases respectively, with 9 bases between them. The CDR3 runs to 12 residues. The CDR3 region has the DNA TGTGCCATCAGTCCTGGGGGCGAGACCCAGTACTTC. Residues: CAISPGGETQYF.